One and the same sample provided the 30 T cell receptor beta chains below, sequenced in a study of T cell responses to AZD1222 COVID-19 vaccine. TCRdb's copy holds only in-frame clones and misses some; the assay was immunoSEQ multiplex PCR. The sample holds about 94,000 clones, around 85% seen once. The sample in question was peripheral blood, obtained 28 days after the second AZD1222 dose. The receptors derive from an adult who received the AZD1222 COVID-19 vaccine.

The chain uses TRBV5-1 and TRBJ2-1; no firm D call. The germline V gene has CDR1 SGHRS and CDR2 YFSETQ. V dropped 1 base and J dropped 1 base, with 15 bases sitting between them. This CDR3 is 17 amino acids long. In DNA form, the CDR3 reads TGCGCCAGCAGCTTGAGTTTCGGGCAGACGTCCTACAATGAGCAGTTCTTC. It is translated as CASSLSFGQTSYNEQFF.

The chain recombines TRBV6-1 with TRBJ2-1; 11 bases are a match to TRBD1. This CDR3 has 16 residues. V shed 4 bases and J 5 bases; nucleotides not matched to a gene: 7. The germline CDR1 and CDR2 sequences are MNHNS and SASEGT. As DNA, the CDR3 is TGTGCCAGCAGTGGTAGCCCGGGACAGGGGGACAATGAGCAGTTCTTC. Protein: CASSGSPGQGDNEQFF.

This sequence joins TRBV28 and TRBJ2-5, with D perhaps matching TRBD2 (6 bases). Germline values: CDR1 MDHEN, CDR2 SYDVKM. V was shortened by 10 bases and J by 5 bases, with 20 bases between the two germline ends. There are 14 residues in the CDR3. Written as DNA, the CDR3 is TGTGCCATCTCAGGAGTTGCGGGATCGGAGACCCAGTACTTC. It yields the protein CAISGVAGSETQYF.

The DNA for the CDR3 is TGTGCCAGCAGCTCCGGTCGGGAGGGCCCGTTACATGAGCAGTTCTTC. Translating gives CASSSGREGPLHEQFF. The chain carries TRBV7-2 and TRBJ2-1, with 8 bases identical to TRBD2. In germline, CDR1 is SGHTA, CDR2 FQGNSA. V trimming: 4 bases; J trimming: 8 bases; junction bases outside the gene matches: 13. The CDR3 extends over 16 amino acids.

This chain joins TRBV29-1 and TRBJ2-7; 8 nucleotides line up with TRBD1. CDR3 length equals 13 residues. Trimming removed 7 bases from V and 5 bases from J; junction bases left unmatched: 10. In germline, CDR1 is SQVTM, CDR2 ANQGSEA. The CDR3 region has the DNA TGCAGCGCAAGAACCAGGGGGCGAGACGAGCAGTACTTC. Its translation is CSARTRGRDEQYF.

The chain couples TRBV5-4 to TRBJ2-7, with TRBD1 identical over 7 bases. This CDR3 has 12 amino acids. Germline values: CDR1 SGHNT, CDR2 YYREEE (reference sequence). Losses at the gene ends were 8 bases for V and 4 bases for J; bases not matched to a gene: 6. CDR3 nucleotide sequence: TGTGCCAGTTCGACAGGGCCTTACGAGCAGTACTTC. Translating gives CASSTGPYEQYF. The variable domain in full, with the rest retrieved from reference TRBV5-4 and TRBJ2-7, is ETGVTQSPTHLIKTRGQQVTLRCSSQSGHNTVSWYQQALGQGPQFIFQYYREEENGRGNFPPRFSGLQFPNYSSELNVNALELDDSALYLCASSTGPYEQYFGPGTRLTVT.

The chain recombines TRBV15 with TRBJ2-7; D is possibly TRBD1 (6 bases). CDR1 is LNHNV, CDR2 YYDKDF, per germline (reference sequence). V was shortened by 2 bases and J by 3 bases, with 20 bases between the two germline ends. This CDR3 spans 17 amino acids. The CDR3 nucleotides are TGTGCCACCAGCAGAATCGTCGCAGGGGTGAAGGGCTACGAGCAGTACTTC. Translation gives CATSRIVAGVKGYEQYF.

The count of this clone is one. The V gene is TRBV19, the J gene TRBJ1-2, with D possibly matching TRBD1 (5 bases). Germline V gene lookup returns CDR1 LNHDA and CDR2 SQIVND (reference sequence). The CDR3 spans 13 residues. V dropped 3 bases and J dropped 8 bases, with 13 bases sitting between them. CDR3 sequence: CASSIGGLGGYTF. In nucleotides, the CDR3 is TGTGCCAGTAGTATTGGGGGTTTAGGAGGCTACACCTTC.

V and J are TRBV28 and TRBJ1-5; weak D call: TRBD1 (5 bases). The length of the CDR3 is 15 residues. Deletions cut 3 bases from V and 2 bases from J, with 11 bases between. CDR1 and CDR2 (germline): MDHEN, SYDVKM. CDR3 amino acids: CASSFLRVGNQPQHF. DNA for the CDR3: TGTGCCAGCAGTTTTCTCAGGGTTGGCAATCAGCCCCAGCATTTT.

This clone was found a few times. V gene TRBV27 combines with J gene TRBJ2-7; 9 nucleotides align to TRBD1. V was clipped by 4 bases and J by 6 bases; unmatched bases: 10. CDR3 size: 15 residues. From germline, CDR1 is MNHEY and CDR2 SMNVEV (reference sequence). This chain's CDR3 is CASSYGTGSWGEQYF. CDR3 nucleotide sequence: TGTGCCAGCAGTTATGGGACAGGGTCGTGGGGCGAGCAGTACTTC.

This clone was recorded only once. V gene TRBV3-1 (or the pseudogene TRBV3-2) combines with J gene TRBJ1-2; D not certain. The V end was cut by 2 bases, the J end by 5 bases, with 18 bases between. The CDR3 contains 16 residues. The V gene's germline CDR1 is LGHDT and CDR2 YNNKEL (reference sequence). The CDR3 protein is CASSQLSSYAPYGYTF. CDR3 in DNA: TGTGCCAGCAGCCAATTATCTTCCTATGCCCCATATGGCTACACCTTC.

This clone was seen once. V gene TRBV5-6 combines with J gene TRBJ2-5; the D is unclear. Trimming took 4 bases from V and 5 from J, leaving 9 bases between them. Germline CDR1 and CDR2: SGHDT and YYEEEE. The CDR3 is 12 amino acids. CDR3 sequence (DNA): TGTGCCAGCAGCCCCCAGTGGGAGACCCAGTACTTC. Amino acids: CASSPQWETQYF.

The chain employs TRBV19 and TRBJ2-3; no reliable D call. The CDR3 extends over 16 amino acids. Germline lookup yields CDR1 LNHDA and CDR2 SQIVND (reference sequence). Trimming shortened V by 0 bases and J by 0 bases, and 10 bases separated the two germline ends. For the CDR3, the DNA is TGTGCCAGTAGTATAGATGGCCAGGTCAGCACAGATACGCAGTATTTT. The encoded protein is CASSIDGQVSTDTQYF.

The V gene is TRBV5-8, the J gene TRBJ2-5; tentative D call: TRBD1 (6 bases). With 2 bases removed from V and 5 bases from J, the gap between germline ends came to 13 bases. The CDR3 totals 14 residues. From germline, CDR1 is SGHTS and CDR2 YDEGEE. Written as DNA, the CDR3 is TGTGCCAGCAGCTTTTTAGGGGGTGGGGAGACCCAGTACTTC. This gives the protein CASSFLGGGETQYF.

The gene calls are TRBV27 and TRBJ1-5; D remains ambiguous. V lost 2 bases, J lost 7 bases, and 9 bases lay in between. Looked up from germline, CDR1 is MNHEY and CDR2 is SMNVEV (reference sequence). The CDR3 runs 13 residues. CDR3: CASSLGKSQPQHF. The CDR3 region has the DNA TGTGCCAGCAGTTTAGGGAAAAGCCAGCCCCAGCATTTT.

The chain links TRBV19 to TRBJ2-7, with 8 bases that match TRBD2. The J segment lost 0 bases and the V segment lost 6 bases, leaving 16 bases of the junction unmatched. The CDR3 sequence is 18 residues long. CDR1 LNHDA and CDR2 SQIVND come from the germline V gene (reference sequence). The CDR3 coding sequence is TGTGCCAGTAGCTTGGAGGTGTCCAGCGGGGGCACCTCCTACGAGCAGTACTTC. It codes for CASSLEVSSGGTSYEQYF.

The V gene is TRBV12-3 or TRBV12-4, the J gene TRBJ2-7; D is uncertain. CDR3 length: 13 amino acids. V was cut by 1 base and J by 7 bases, with 11 bases left in between. The CDR3, as DNA: TGTGCCAGCAGTTTAGGGATAAGATATGAGCAGTACTTC. Translation gives CASSLGIRYEQYF.

The chain carries TRBV5-1 and TRBJ2-2, with D unresolved. The V gene's germline CDR1 is SGHRS and CDR2 YFSETQ. CDR3 size: 13 residues. V was pared by 5 bases and J by 4 bases, with 9 bases between. CDR3 DNA sequence: TGCGCCAGCAGGTCAACTACCACCGGGGAGCTGTTTTTT. Its translation is CASRSTTTGELFF.

The rearrangement links TRBV18 to TRBJ1-5, with 9 bases fitting TRBD1. The CDR3 sequence is 15 residues long. Looked up from germline, CDR1 is KGHSH and CDR2 is LQKENI. V dropped 5 bases and J dropped 8; count of bases not matched to a gene: 10. The CDR3 is CASSAGTGLSEPQHF. DNA of the CDR3: TGTGCCAGCTCAGCCGGGACAGGGCTATCAGAGCCCCAGCATTTT.

The table lists this clone with a few counts. The V and J genes are TRBV7-8 and TRBJ1-1; 9 positions agree with TRBD1. With V trimmed by 2 bases and J by 1 base, 11 bases remained unmatched. This CDR3 is built from 18 residues. Germline assignment: CDR1 SGHVS and CDR2 FQNEAQ. The CDR3 DNA reads TGTGCCAGCAGCTTACTTGGGGTGGCGGGACAGGGGAACACTGAAGCTTTCTTT. Residues: CASSLLGVAGQGNTEAFF.

The CDR3 DNA reads as TGTGCCAGCAGCCAAGAGACTAGTTTTGGCAATGAGCAGTTCTTC. This encodes CASSQETSFGNEQFF. The chain recombines TRBV3-1 (or the pseudogene TRBV3-2) with TRBJ2-1; D might be TRBD2 (6 bases). V lost 0 bases, J lost 6 bases, and 12 bases lay in between. CDR1 LGHDT and CDR2 YNNKEL come from the germline V gene (reference sequence). The CDR3 loop spans 15 amino acids.

The rearrangement links TRBV5-1 to TRBJ1-1; D is unresolved. CDR1 and CDR2 (germline): SGHRS, YFSETQ. With 4 bases removed from V and 2 bases from J, the gap between germline ends came to 9 bases. This CDR3 has 13 residues. CDR3: CASSPDKNTEAFF. The CDR3 nucleotides are TGCGCCAGCAGCCCCGACAAAAACACTGAAGCTTTCTTT.

In DNA form, the CDR3 reads TGTGCCAGCAGTGAATTGGGGACAGCAAGCTATGGCTACACCTTC. It encodes CASSELGTASYGYTF. The rearrangement joins TRBV6-1 to TRBJ1-2; 7 positions agree with TRBD1. This CDR3 contains 15 residues. The V and J ends lost 2 bases and 4 bases, in that order; junction bases with no gene match: 7. CDR1 is MNHNS, CDR2 SASEGT, per germline.

The chain links TRBV14 to TRBJ2-1; TRBD2 matches 11 bases. The CDR3 has 20 amino acids. The trim removed 1 base at V and 0 bases at J, leaving 11 bases unmatched. Per germline, CDR1 SGHDN and CDR2 FVKESK. CDR3 sequence (DNA): TGTGCCAGCAGCCAAGCTTTGTTAGCGGGAGGGCAGAGCTCCTACAATGAGCAGTTCTTC. Protein: CASSQALLAGGQSSYNEQFF.

The chain couples TRBV18 to TRBJ2-5; D remains unclear. The ends were cut back, 3 bases at V and 3 bases at J, with 8 bases in the middle. The CDR3 consists of 13 residues. In germline, CDR1 is KGHSH, CDR2 LQKENI. CDR3: CASSPGIEETQYF. In nucleotides, the CDR3 is TGTGCCAGCTCACCGGGGATCGAAGAGACCCAGTACTTC.

The chain couples TRBV28 to TRBJ2-1; TRBD2 aligns across 12 bases. There are 15 residues in the CDR3. The germline V gene has CDR1 MDHEN and CDR2 SYDVKM. The J segment lost 8 bases and the V segment lost 4 bases, leaving 6 bases of the junction unmatched. The CDR3 region has the DNA TGTGCCAGCAGTTCCGGACTAGCGGGACTATATGAGCAGTTCTTC. Amino acids: CASSSGLAGLYEQFF.

This clone is a singleton in its sample. The chain uses TRBV6-5 and TRBJ2-3; 10 bases are a match to TRBD2. The trim removed 0 bases at V and 5 bases at J, leaving 2 bases unmatched. The CDR3 covers 15 residues. CDR1 MNHEY and CDR2 SVGAGI come from the germline V gene. This CDR3 reads CASSYSSGGVDTQYF. The CDR3 DNA follows: TGTGCCAGCAGTTACTCGAGCGGGGGGGTAGATACGCAGTATTTT.

The gene calls are TRBV9 and TRBJ2-7; D is uncertain. Deletions cut 3 bases from V and 0 bases from J, with 7 bases between. This CDR3 spans 13 amino acids. Per the germline V gene, CDR1 is SGDLS and CDR2 is YYNGEE. CDR3 DNA: TGTGCCAGCAGCGGACCAACCTCCTACGAGCAGTACTTC. This codes for CASSGPTSYEQYF. The full variable domain, rest sourced from reference TRBV9 and TRBJ2-7, is DSGVTQTPKHLITATGQRVTLRCSPRSGDLSVYWYQQSLDQGLQFLIQYYNGEERAKGNILERFSAQQFPDLHSELNLSSLELGDSALYFCASSGPTSYEQYFGPGTRLTVT.

This chain links TRBV7-3 with TRBJ1-1, with a possible D match to TRBD1 (5 bases). V lost 5 bases and J lost 0, with 13 bases in between. Germline V gene lookup returns CDR1 SGHTA and CDR2 FQGTGA. There are 15 residues in the CDR3. The CDR3 DNA follows: TGTGCCAGCAGCCAAGGGGCAGGGATGAACACTGAAGCTTTCTTT. Its translation: CASSQGAGMNTEAFF.

The chain recombines TRBV12-5 with TRBJ1-6, with D uncertain. V was trimmed by 3 bases and J by 5 bases, leaving 8 bases between them. This CDR3 is built from 14 residues. Looked up from germline, CDR1 is LGHNT and CDR2 is FRNRAP. The CDR3 DNA sequence: TGTGCTAGTGGTTTTACCTGGGATAATTCACCCCTCCACTTT. It codes for CASGFTWDNSPLHF.